The T cell receptor (beta chain) described here comes from a study of vaccination and CD4 T cells after COVID-19. Looking at the study overall: The makeup of the convalescents was six males and four females, two of them Hispanic.

Sample treatment: approximately 11-day PBMC culture with coronavirus spike peptide pools or control peptides (ViraFEST assay). Cultured CD4+ T cell DNA underwent sequencing with the Oncomine TCR Beta short-read assay. Someone extracted genomic DNA from cultured CD4+ T cells. Via MiXCR, TCRdb re-called the PCR reads, giving one row per CDR3 protein. Altogether more than 15,000 distinct CDR3 sequences are present, roughly 27% being singletons, with the ten largest covering approximately 17%. Of note for this clonotype: Its target is unknown.

The length of the CDR3 is 14 residues. V was clipped by 3 bases and J by 6 bases, with 15 bases between them. Germline values: CDR1 DFQATT, CDR2 SNEGSKA (reference sequence). The sequenced material came from cultured CD4+ T cells from blood. The gene calls are TRBV20-1 and TRBJ1-5, with D possibly being TRBD1 (5 bases). The receptor was derived from a human donor with COVID-19. In DNA, the CDR3 is TGCAGTGCTAGTATGACGGATCAGGGTCAGCCCCAGCATTTT. Translated: CSASMTDQGQPQHF.